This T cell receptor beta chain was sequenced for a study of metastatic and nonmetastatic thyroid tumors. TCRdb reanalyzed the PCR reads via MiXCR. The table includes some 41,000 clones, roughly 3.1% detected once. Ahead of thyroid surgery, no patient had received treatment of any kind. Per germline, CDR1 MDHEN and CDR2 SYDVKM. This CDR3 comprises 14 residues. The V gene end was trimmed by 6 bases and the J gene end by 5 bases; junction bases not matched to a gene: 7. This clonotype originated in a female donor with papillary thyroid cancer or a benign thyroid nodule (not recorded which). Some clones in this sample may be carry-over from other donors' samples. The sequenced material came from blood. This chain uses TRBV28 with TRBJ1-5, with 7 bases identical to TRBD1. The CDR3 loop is CASSNRGFDQPQHF. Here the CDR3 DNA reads TGTGCCAGCAGCAACAGGGGTTTCGATCAGCCCCAGCATTTT.